This TCR beta chain was retrieved from a study of identical twins. The V and J ends lost 2 bases and 4 bases, in that order; junction bases with no gene match: 20. Looked up from germline, CDR1 is DFQATT and CDR2 is SNEGSKA (reference sequence). CDR3 length equals 21 residues. TCRdb recomputed calls from the 5' RACE reads with MiXCR, one row per CDR3 protein. The sample yields a few hundred thousand distinct CDR3 sequences, 24% seen once. In addition, the sample was reused for a study of T cells expressing NK-cell markers. This second study says: Also leading the CD3+CD56-NKG2C+ fraction in a handful of donors were these clonotypes.

The rearrangement links TRBV20-1 to TRBJ2-1, with 13 bases aligning to TRBD2. This clonotype originated in a woman between 18 and 29 years old in good health. Sequences were obtained from CD4+ T cells sorted from blood. The chain's CDR3 is CSARWGKGLAGIPNTYNEQFF. In nucleotides, the CDR3 is TGCAGTGCTAGATGGGGAAAGGGACTAGCGGGGATACCGAATACATACAATGAGCAGTTCTTC.